These T cell receptor beta chains were read from a single sample in a study of CD8+CD57+ T cells in acquired aplastic anemia. From the reads, TCRdb called clonotypes with MiXCR, one entry per CDR3 protein. The sample has some 180,000 distinct CDR3 sequences; 48% are singletons. The sample comprised sorted CD4+, CD8+, or CD8+CD57+ T cells (not recorded which) from PBMCs. The receptors here all came from a human donor with aplastic anemia. The CDR3 runs from the conserved cysteine through the conserved F or W. The order of the fields is J gene, clone size, D gene, V gene, CDR3 DNA, CDR3 protein. D genes are given only for firm matches. Expanded clones get a size class; other rows say once, few or many, or leave the size out.

>TRBJ2-1|many|TRBD2|TRBV7-8
TGTGCCAGCAGCCCCCGGGCTAGCGGGGGGTACAATGAGCAGTTCTTC
CASSPRASGGYNEQFF
>TRBJ2-7|NA|NA|TRBV5-1
TGCGCCAGCAGCTCCGGGGGGCAGAGCTCCTACGAGCAGTACTTC
CASSSGGQSSYEQYF
>TRBJ1-2|NA|TRBD1|TRBV15
TGTGCCACCAGCAGAGAGGGACAGGGTATGGGCTACACCTTC
CATSREGQGMGYTF
>TRBJ1-6|few|NA|TRBV7-2
TGTGCCAGCAGCTTCCCAGCTAATTCACCCCTCCACTTT
CASSFPANSPLHF
>TRBJ2-7|NA|NA|TRBV2
TGTGCCAGTCTATCCGGGGGAGGCCAAACCTACGAGCAGTACTTC
CASLSGGGQTYEQYF
>TRBJ2-4|NA|NA|TRBV2
TGTGCCAGCAGTGAGGTGGGGTACATTCAGTACTTC
CASSEVGYIQYF
>TRBJ2-5|medium-sized|TRBD1|TRBV25-1
TGTGCCAGCCGTTCAGGGGACAGACACCAAGAGACCCAGTACTTC
CASRSGDRHQETQYF
>TRBJ1-1|NA|NA|TRBV7-2
TGTGCCAGCAGCTTAATCACGGGTAGGGACACTGAAGCTTTCTTT
CASSLITGRDTEAFF
>TRBJ1-2|NA|NA|TRBV29-1
TGCAGCGTTGAACTTTTCTATGGCTACACCTTC
CSVELFYGYTF
>TRBJ2-5|few|TRBD1|TRBV20-1
TGCAGTGCTATCCTCCTGACAGGGATGGGAGAGACCCAGTACTTC
CSAILLTGMGETQYF
>TRBJ1-1|NA|NA|TRBV29-1
TGCAGCGTTGAAGGGATATACAGGTCGAACACTGGAGCTTTCTTT
CSVEGIYRSNTGAFF
>TRBJ2-7|NA|NA|TRBV5-1
TGTGCCAGCAGCTTCGGGCCTATCTACGAGCAGTACTTC
CASSFGPIYEQYF
>TRBJ2-6|NA|TRBD1|TRBV14
TGTGCCAGCAGCGCACAGGGGGCTGGGGCCAACGTCCTGACTTTC
CASSAQGAGANVLTF
>TRBJ2-3|many|TRBD1|TRBV5-1
TGCGCCAGCAGCCCTGACAGGGGAAGGACAGATACGCAGTATTTT
CASSPDRGRTDTQYF
>TRBJ2-4|NA|TRBD2|TRBV6-5
TGTGCCAGCAGGAGCGGGGAATTAGCCAAAAACATTCAGTACTTC
CASRSGELAKNIQYF
>TRBJ2-6|NA|NA|TRBV3-1
TGTGCCAGCAGCCAAGCATCCCACTCTGGGGCCAACGCCCTGACTTTC
CASSQASHSGANALTF
>TRBJ2-3|many|TRBD2|TRBV11-2
TGTGCCAGCAGCTTAGACCGGACTAGCGGGGGGAGGCGGACAGATACGCAGTATTTT
CASSLDRTSGGRRTDTQYF
>TRBJ2-7|NA|NA|TRBV10-1
TGCGCCAGCAGTGTGAGTAGCTCCTACGAGCAGTACTTC
CASSVSSSYEQYF
>TRBJ2-7|NA|NA|TRBV6-1
TGTGCCAGCCTTAGCACCGGGGCTTCCTACGAGCAGTACTTC
CASLSTGASYEQYF
>TRBJ1-4|few|TRBD1|TRBV19
TGTGCCAGTAGTACCAGACAGGGGTTGAGTGAAAAACTGTTTTTT
CASSTRQGLSEKLFF
>TRBJ2-1|once|TRBD2|TRBV20-1
TGCAGTGCTAGAACTAGCGGGGGGGCCTATGGTGAGCAGTTCTTC
CSARTSGGAYGEQFF
>TRBJ1-1|few|NA|TRBV2
TGTGCCAGCAGTGAGTCCAGGATGGGCACTGAAGCTTTCTTT
CASSESRMGTEAFF
>TRBJ1-1|NA|NA|TRBV7-9
TGTGCCAGCAGCTTAAATTCGGACACTGAAGCTTTCTTT
CASSLNSDTEAFF
>TRBJ1-6|few|NA|TRBV18
TGTGCCAGCTCAATAGCCGTCGTGAGCTCCTATAATTCGCCCCTCCACTTT
CASSIAVVSSYNSPLHF
>TRBJ2-5|NA|TRBD2|TRBV10-3
TGTGCCATCAGTGATACGGGGGGACAAGAGACCCAGTACTTC
CAISDTGGQETQYF
>TRBJ2-3|many|NA|TRBV2
TGTGCCAGCACTGACGGCACAGATACGCAGTATTTT
CASTDGTDTQYF
>TRBJ1-2|NA|TRBD1|TRBV19
TGTGCCAGTAGTGAGACAGGGGCTAACTATGGCTACACCTTC
CASSETGANYGYTF
>TRBJ1-1|NA|NA|TRBV2
TGTGCCAGCAGTGACGGCTCCTATGAAGCTTTCTTT
CASSDGSYEAFF
>TRBJ2-7|NA|TRBD1|TRBV7-2
TGTGCCAGCAGCTTGGGGACAGGGAATTCTTACGAGCAGTACTTC
CASSLGTGNSYEQYF
>TRBJ2-7|once|NA|TRBV2
TGTGCCAGCGACTGGGGGGCGGTCTACGAGCAGTACTTC
CASDWGAVYEQYF
>TRBJ2-1|NA|NA|TRBV3-1
TGTGCCAGCAGCGGACCTCTGACACACAATGAGCAGTTCTTC
CASSGPLTHNEQFF
>TRBJ2-7|many|TRBD1|TRBV20-1
TGCAGTGCTCTTTTAAGGGACAGGGGATATGGCGAGCAGTACTTC
CSALLRDRGYGEQYF
>TRBJ1-2|NA|NA|TRBV6-1
TGTGCCAGCAGTGGGACAGCCTTAATCTATGGCTACACCTTC
CASSGTALIYGYTF
>TRBJ2-1|many|TRBD2|TRBV20-1
TGCAGTGCTAGAATCTCTGGCGGGGGGTCCAATGAGCAGTTCTTC
CSARISGGGSNEQFF
>TRBJ2-3|NA|TRBD1|TRBV9
TGTGCCAGCAGCTTAATGGACAGGGGCCTTCCTACGCAGTATTTT
CASSLMDRGLPTQYF